Listed here is a single T cell receptor beta chain. This specimen belongs to a study of OX40 agonist ivuxolimab in advanced cancers. Clones were sequenced by immunoSEQ multiplex PCR, and TCRdb holds only the in-frame ones, with some missing. The table includes about 40,000 clones, 82% detected once. Trimming stripped 9 bases from V and 8 bases from J, with 11 bases between. The length of the CDR3 is 11 residues. Germline values: CDR1 PRHDT, CDR2 FYEKMQ (reference sequence). The rearrangement joins TRBV13 to TRBJ2-1; D remains unclear. The sample here was CD4+ or CD8+ T cells sorted from blood, taken in a trial of the OX40 agonist ivuxolimab. The TCR originated in an adult with an advanced solid tumor such as melanoma, head and neck, liver or kidney cancer. CDR3 sequence: CASTLHHEQFF. The CDR3 region has the DNA TGTGCCAGTACCCTTCACCATGAGCAGTTCTTC.